This TCR beta chain was sequenced during a study of blood T cell repertoires in COVID-19. CDR1 and CDR2 (germline): MGHDK, SYGVNS. Deletions cut 6 bases from V and 7 bases from J, with 12 bases between. The CDR3 runs 13 residues. Repertoires were generated with immunoSEQ multiplex PCR, while TCRdb's copy carries only in-frame clones and drops some. This table holds 120,000 to 150,000 clones, approximately 86% found once. This clone appeared a few times. The sequenced material came from PBMCs or T cells enriched from blood (not recorded which). The rearrangement links TRBV25-1 to TRBJ1-4; D perhaps matches TRBD1 (5 bases). The receptor was derived from a woman between 40 and 50 years old who had been exposed to COVID-19. The CDR3 here is CASRRLGGEKLFF. CDR3 DNA: TGTGCCAGCAGGAGGCTGGGGGGTGAAAAACTGTTTTTT.